This T cell receptor beta chain was captured by sequencing in a study of CD8+CD57+ T cells in acquired aplastic anemia. Across the whole study: Sorted CD4+ and CD8+ cells yielded roughly 3 ug of DNA on average.

Overall study results and limits: Roughly 30 was the count of CD8+ CDR3 sequences that patients shared with controls. Researchers reported that CD8+ Simpson's diversity was not significantly different in patients versus controls.

In its sample, this clonotype ranks as medium-sized. What it binds is not known. TCR beta VDJ and CDR3 profiles were obtained from a genomic DNA template. TCRdb processed the reads anew with MiXCR; each CDR3 protein has one entry. Of around 64,000 distinct CDR3 sequences listed, 45% to 70% are singletons. The CDR3 extends over 14 amino acids. Germline CDR1 and CDR2: SEHNR and FQNEAQ (reference sequence). V dropped 2 bases and J dropped 4 bases, with 11 bases sitting between them. This receptor was identified in a human donor in good health, serving as a control. The source material was sorted CD4+, CD8+, or CD8+CD57+ T cells (not recorded which) from PBMCs. The chain joins TRBV7-9 to TRBJ1-2; D possibly corresponds to TRBD1 (6 bases). For the CDR3, the DNA is TGTGCCAGCAGCTTAAACGGGGACACCTATGGCTACACCTTC. Encoded protein: CASSLNGDTYGYTF.